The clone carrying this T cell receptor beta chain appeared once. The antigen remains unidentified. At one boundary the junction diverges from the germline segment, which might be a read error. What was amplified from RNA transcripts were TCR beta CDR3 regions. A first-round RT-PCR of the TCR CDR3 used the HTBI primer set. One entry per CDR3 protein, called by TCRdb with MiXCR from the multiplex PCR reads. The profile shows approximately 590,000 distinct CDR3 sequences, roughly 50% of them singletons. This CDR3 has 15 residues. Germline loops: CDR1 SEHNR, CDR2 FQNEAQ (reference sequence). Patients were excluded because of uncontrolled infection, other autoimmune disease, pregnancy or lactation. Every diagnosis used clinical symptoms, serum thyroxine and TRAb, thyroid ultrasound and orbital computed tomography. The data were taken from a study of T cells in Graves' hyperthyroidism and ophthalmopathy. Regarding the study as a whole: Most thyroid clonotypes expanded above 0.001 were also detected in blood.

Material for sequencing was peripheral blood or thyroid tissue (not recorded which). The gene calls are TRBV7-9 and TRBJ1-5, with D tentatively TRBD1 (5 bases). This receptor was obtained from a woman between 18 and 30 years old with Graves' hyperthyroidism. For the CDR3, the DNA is TGTGCCTGCAGCTTAGTTGGGGGTAGCAATCAGCCCCAGCATTTT. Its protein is CACSLVGGSNQPQHF.